Described below is a single T cell receptor beta chain sequence and its context. What it binds is unknown. These data originate in a study of post-analysis software for immune sequencing data. Study-wide findings and caveats: TRBV5-6, TRBV5-1 and TRBV20-1 belonged to a set of roughly 5 TRBV segments that were more frequent in patients than controls. Strong co-clustering by F measure was seen for same-batch samples. Controls showed significantly higher normalized Chao1 diversity than did multiple sclerosis patients.

The germline V gene has CDR1 SGHVS and CDR2 FQNEAQ. The CDR3 runs to 13 residues. The germline V and J ends were trimmed by 4 bases and 4 bases, with 10 bases remaining between them. Carried by the TCR beta cDNA libraries were unique molecular identifiers. T cells numbering roughly 0.95 to 10 million yielded some 520,000 cDNA molecules. TCRdb fed the PCR reads into MiXCR, producing one record per CDR3 protein. Counted here are more than 500,000 distinct CDR3 sequences, about a third occurring once; the ten biggest clones make up approximately 6%. Sequencing input: blood. The receptor was isolated from a girl under 18 with multiple sclerosis. The chain combines TRBV7-8 with TRBJ1-2; D is unresolved. The CDR3, as DNA: TGTGCCAGCAGCTGGGGAGGCCTCTATGGCTACACCTTC. Translation: CASSWGGLYGYTF.